This section outlines one T cell receptor (beta chain) sequence together with its context. Its specificity is not known. Stated treatment: approximately 9-day PBMC culture with coronavirus spike peptide pools or control peptides (ViraFEST assay). Before the COVID-19 pandemic (2011-2018), CD4+ T cells were obtained from the unexposed donor. The sample belongs to a study of vaccination and CD4 T cells after COVID-19. On the study more broadly: Median time from COVID diagnosis to post-COVID sampling was 100 to 130 days (35 to 161). Each control culture was treated with a CEFX pool, an HIV-1 Nef pool, or no peptide.

Sequencing of the DNA from cultured CD4+ T cells was carried out with the Oncomine TCR Beta short-read assay. Scientists extracted genomic DNA from CD4+ T cells grown in culture. Using its own MiXCR run on the PCR reads, TCRdb lists one record per CDR3 protein. Of about 9,700 distinct CDR3 sequences in the sample, around 30% were seen once. The CDR3 loop spans 19 amino acids. This TCR derives from a human donor in good health. The chain has TRBV21-1 and TRBJ2-7; the table calls TRBD1, which could not be checked here. TRBV21-1 is a pseudogene locus. The source material was CD4+ T cells from blood, cultured in vitro. DNA for the CDR3: TGTGCCAGCAGCAAGGGGGGACCGAGGGAGGAGGGGGCCGGGAACGAGCAGTACTTC. Protein sequence: CASSKGGPREEGAGNEQYF.